This record looks at one T cell receptor (beta chain) sequence and its context. Its target is not known. Trimming took 3 bases from V and 5 from J, leaving 18 bases between them. Germline V gene data show CDR1 as SGDLS and CDR2 as YYNGEE. The CDR3 is 16 residues long. Positive CCR7 selection of CD45RO-negative cells yielded the naive CD8 cells, and terminally differentiated effector memory CD45RA+ cells were excluded. These data come from a study of shared clonotypes between healthy human individuals. Study-level results: Generation probabilities of non-shared clonotypes were lower (relative to those shared by all four donors). The sharing of about 5% of naive CD4 clonotypes was seen across a handful of donors.

Sorted-subset replicate PCR reactions contained approximately 190 ng DNA, corresponding to 29,000 or so T cell genomes. TCRdb's copy holds only in-frame clones and misses some; the assay was immunoSEQ multiplex PCR. The sample yields around 2.1 million clones, around 93% seen once. The receptor was derived from a man between 18 and 35 years old in good health. Some clones in this sample may be carry-over from other donors' samples. This chain connects TRBV9 to TRBJ2-1; possibly TRBD2 for D (5 bases). Sample: naive CD8+ T cells from PBMCs. In DNA form, the CDR3 reads TGTGCCAGCAGCGGACGACGGGCTAGCCCCCACAATGAGCAGTTCTTC. Amino acid sequence: CASSGRRASPHNEQFF.